Detailed here is one T cell receptor (beta chain). This sample was taken from a study of blood T cell repertoires in COVID-19. Whole-study context: Italy, Spain and the United States were the sources of the convalescent and acute COVID-19 samples.

Germline CDR1 is SGHVS and CDR2 is FQNEAQ. The CDR3 extends over 14 amino acids. With V trimmed by 3 bases and J by 4 bases, 3 bases remained unmatched. Method: immunoSEQ multiplex PCR; TCRdb's copy keeps in-frame clones and lacks some. The sample holds over 150,000 clones, roughly nine tenths seen once. This TCR was recovered from a man aged 50-59 years with acute or convalescent COVID-19. The V call is TRBV7-8, the J call TRBJ1-1; 9 positions agree with TRBD1. The sample was peripheral blood. Here the CDR3 reads CASSLGQGSTEAFF. Written as DNA, the CDR3 is TGTGCCAGCAGCTTGGGACAGGGTAGCACTGAAGCTTTCTTT.